Presented here are 31 T cell receptor beta chains from one specimen sequenced in a study of T cell responses to AZD1222 COVID-19 vaccine. Clones were sequenced by immunoSEQ multiplex PCR, and TCRdb holds only the in-frame ones, with some missing. The sample lists approximately 100,000 clones; roughly 90% were seen once. This sample comprised peripheral blood, obtained on day 0 of AZD1222 vaccination. All receptors come from an adult in good health.

V is TRBV2 and J is TRBJ1-5; D is uncertain. The V gene lost 4 bases and the J gene lost 2 bases, with 9 bases spanning the gap. CDR1 is SNHLY, CDR2 FYNNEI, per germline. The CDR3 sequence is 14 residues long. In DNA form, the CDR3 reads TGTGCCAGCAGTGGGCAGGTCGGCAATCAGCCCCAGCATTTT. Its translation: CASSGQVGNQPQHF.

V gene TRBV6-4 combines with J gene TRBJ1-6; D possibly corresponds to TRBD1 (6 bases). V gave up 0 bases and J gave up 6 bases, with 9 bases separating them. The CDR3 loop spans 15 amino acids. Looked up from germline, CDR1 is MRHNA and CDR2 is SNTAGT. The CDR3: CASSDSNRANSPLHF. CDR3 nucleotides: TGTGCCAGCAGTGACTCGAACAGGGCTAATTCACCCCTCCACTTT.

This clone was counted a single time. The CDR3 region has the DNA TGTGCCAGCAGTTTCGATGGGCGCTCTGGAAACACCATATATTTT. Translating gives CASSFDGRSGNTIYF. The chain joins TRBV27 to TRBJ1-3, with D unclear. Germline CDR1 reads MNHEY; CDR2 reads SMNVEV (reference sequence). The CDR3 runs to 15 residues. V was trimmed by 3 bases and J by 0 bases, leaving 9 bases between them.

The chain is built from TRBV5-4 and TRBJ2-7; D may be TRBD1 (6 bases). The CDR3 extends over 14 amino acids. V shed 2 bases and J shed 1 base, with 10 bases lying between them. Per the germline V gene, CDR1 is SGHNT and CDR2 is YYREEE (reference sequence). The CDR3 DNA is TGTGCCAGCAGCTTTTCCCAGGGGTCCTACGAGCAGTACTTC. The encoded protein is CASSFSQGSYEQYF.

In its sample, this clone was seen once. The chain uses TRBV11-2 and TRBJ2-4; D possibly matches TRBD1 or TRBD2 (6 bases each). This CDR3 spans 14 amino acids. Per the germline V gene, CDR1 is SGHAT and CDR2 is FQNNGV. V lost 3 bases and J 9 bases, leaving 15 bases between the germline ends. CDR3 in DNA: TGTGCCAGCAGCTTGGGGGGCCTTGGGGGCATTCAGTACTTC. This translates into CASSLGGLGGIQYF.

The chain links TRBV9 to TRBJ2-5; D gene ambiguous. Germline CDR1 reads SGDLS; CDR2 reads YYNGEE. V was cut by 0 bases and J by 3 bases, with 6 bases left in between. The CDR3 is made up of 13 amino acids. The CDR3 coding sequence is TGTGCCAGCAGCGTAGCCACAAAAGAGACCCAGTACTTC. This sequence encodes CASSVATKETQYF.

The V gene is TRBV19, the J gene TRBJ2-7, with D unclear. CDR1 and CDR2 from the germline V gene are LNHDA and SQIVND (reference sequence). This CDR3 is built from 13 residues. Trimming removed 0 bases at V and 1 base at J, with 4 bases between. The CDR3 bases are TGTGCCAGTAGTATAGAGCGGTCCTACGAGCAGTACTTC. This translates into CASSIERSYEQYF.

To note about this clone: The junction does not match germline at one end; this may be a read error. The V gene is TRBV12-5, the J gene TRBJ2-5; no firm D call. The CDR3 contains 14 residues. Germline CDR1 LGHNT, CDR2 FRNRAP. CDR3 nucleotides: TGTGCTAGTAGTTTAGGTACAGCTCAAGAGACCCAGTACTTC. Protein product: CASSLGTAQETQYF.

This chain connects TRBV6-2 or TRBV6-3 to TRBJ1-2; D is perhaps TRBD1 (6 bases). Germline V CDR1 and CDR2: MNHEY, SVGEGT. The CDR3 is 14 amino acids. With 5 bases removed from V and 2 bases from J, the gap between germline ends came to 12 bases. The CDR3 here is CASSTRTENYGYTF. Here the CDR3 DNA reads TGTGCCAGCAGTACCAGGACAGAAAACTATGGCTACACCTTC.

A single count supports this clone. The rearrangement joins TRBV30 to TRBJ2-7; D ambiguous. From germline, CDR1 is GTSNPN and CDR2 SVGIG (reference sequence). The V and J ends lost 1 base and 6 bases respectively, with 7 bases between them. The CDR3 extends over 11 amino acids. CDR3 nucleotides: TGTGCCTGGAGTGGTCTGGGCGAGCAGTACTTC. Protein: CAWSGLGEQYF.

The chain uses TRBV18 and TRBJ1-2; D gene uncertain. The CDR3 loop spans 13 amino acids. V lost 0 bases and J 6 bases, leaving 8 bases between the germline ends. Germline assignment: CDR1 KGHSH and CDR2 LQKENI. The CDR3: CASSPPGGDGYTF. The CDR3 nucleotides are TGTGCCAGCTCACCACCGGGTGGTGATGGCTACACCTTC.

This chain uses TRBV29-1 with TRBJ2-5; 8 nucleotides line up with TRBD1. CDR1 SQVTM and CDR2 ANQGSEA come from the germline V gene. V dropped 3 bases and J dropped 5; count of bases not matched to a gene: 8. CDR3 length: 14 residues. This chain's CDR3 is CSVDGRGLRETQYF. The CDR3 region has the DNA TGCAGCGTTGACGGCAGGGGGCTCCGGGAGACCCAGTACTTC.

This sequence joins TRBV6-1 and TRBJ2-7; 7 bases fit TRBD1. Germline assignment: CDR1 MNHNS and CDR2 SASEGT. The CDR3 covers 15 residues. V shed 2 bases and J 1 base; nucleotides not matched to a gene: 5. CDR3 bases: TGTGCCAGCAGTGAATTAGGGGGCAGATCCTACGAGCAGTACTTC. It yields the protein CASSELGGRSYEQYF.

This chain links TRBV11-2 with TRBJ2-7; D not resolved. The germline V gene encodes CDR1 SGHAT and CDR2 FQNNGV. V lost 1 base and J lost 2, with 9 bases in between. This CDR3 has 14 residues. For the CDR3, the DNA is TGTGCCAGCAGCTTAGCCGCGAGGCCCTACGAGCAGTACTTC. This translates into CASSLAARPYEQYF.

The J gene is TRBJ2-1, the V gene TRBV7-3; 10 bases map to TRBD1. The germline gives CDR1 SGHTA, CDR2 FQGTGA. The J segment lost 7 bases and the V segment lost 1 base, leaving 7 bases of the junction unmatched. There are 16 residues in the CDR3. CDR3 in DNA: TGTGCCAGCAGCTTAAGGGTCGGGACAGGGGAAAATGAGCAGTTCTTC. As protein: CASSLRVGTGENEQFF.

This chain links TRBV4-3 with TRBJ2-1; 13 nucleotides line up with TRBD2. The V gene's germline CDR1 is LGHNA and CDR2 YSLEER. Trimming at V came to 1 base and at J to 1 base, leaving 4 bases not matched to a gene. CDR3 length: 18 amino acids. CDR3 DNA sequence: TGCGCCAGCAGCCAAGTAGGACTAGCGGGGGCTTCCTACAATGAGCAGTTCTTC. This translates into CASSQVGLAGASYNEQFF.

The V call is TRBV5-1, the J call TRBJ2-2; D gene uncertain. The CDR3 has 13 amino acids. Germline CDR1 SGHRS, CDR2 YFSETQ. V was pared by 0 bases and J by 4 bases, with 4 bases between. In DNA, the CDR3 is TGCGCCAGCAGCTTGGGGCTCACCGGGGAGCTGTTTTTT. Protein sequence: CASSLGLTGELFF.

The chain combines TRBV12-3 or TRBV12-4 with TRBJ1-1; D may be TRBD1 (5 bases). The CDR3 runs to 13 residues. Trimming removed 5 bases at V and 5 bases at J, with 12 bases between. The CDR3 region has the DNA TGTGCCAGCAGTGGACACTCTATGACTGAAGCTTTCTTT. This sequence encodes CASSGHSMTEAFF.

The chain combines TRBV5-1 with TRBJ2-7, with unresolved D. The V gene lost 5 bases and the J gene lost 0 bases, with 15 bases spanning the gap. CDR3 length: 15 amino acids. Germline CDR1 is SGHRS and CDR2 is YFSETQ. CDR3 amino acids: CASSSSLGSSYEQYF. For the CDR3, the DNA is TGCGCCAGCAGTTCCTCTTTGGGAAGCTCCTACGAGCAGTACTTC.

This clone came up once. This chain links TRBV12-3 or TRBV12-4 with TRBJ2-7; no clear D gene. The V end lost 3 bases, the J end lost 2 bases, and 8 bases lay between the germline ends. CDR3 length equals 13 residues. The CDR3, as DNA: TGTGCCAGCAGTTTTCTTAGTCCCTACGAGCAGTACTTC. Translated, it gives CASSFLSPYEQYF.

The chain links TRBV7-2 to TRBJ2-1, with 10 bases fitting TRBD2. V dropped 3 bases and J dropped 6; count of bases not matched to a gene: 2. CDR3 length: 14 residues. Germline-derived CDR1 and CDR2 are SGHTA and FQGNSA. The CDR3 DNA is TGTGCCAGCAGCTTTAAGCGGGGGGGCAATGAGCAGTTCTTC. This translates into CASSFKRGGNEQFF.

This chain uses TRBV5-1 with TRBJ1-3; D is undetermined. The CDR3 extends over 15 amino acids. V was clipped by 0 bases and J by 0 bases, with 7 bases between them. Per germline, CDR1 SGHRS and CDR2 YFSETQ. CDR3 DNA: TGCGCCAGCAGCTTGGCTGGCCTCTCTGGAAACACCATATATTTT. Translated: CASSLAGLSGNTIYF.

V usage is TRBV28 and J usage is TRBJ1-2; D is uncertain. CDR1 is MDHEN, CDR2 SYDVKM, per germline. Trimming took off 2 bases at V and 6 bases at J, with 13 bases between the two ends. The CDR3 runs 14 residues. The CDR3 DNA reads as TGTGCCAGCAGTTTAAGCCAGACCCCAAATGGCTACACCTTC. This sequence encodes CASSLSQTPNGYTF.

This clone was picked up a small number of times. The chain joins TRBV6-1 to TRBJ2-3; 9 bases are shared with TRBD1. The CDR3 loop spans 17 amino acids. Germline V gene data show CDR1 as MNHNS and CDR2 as SASEGT. J was trimmed by 3 bases and V by 4 bases; bases with no gene match: 11. In nucleotides, the CDR3 is TGTGCCAGCAGTGTATCACGAACAGGGGGCGTAACAGATACGCAGTATTTT. Encoded protein: CASSVSRTGGVTDTQYF.

The chain employs TRBV25-1 and TRBJ1-3; D is uncertain. The CDR3 runs to 14 residues. Germline V gene sequence: CDR1 MGHDK, CDR2 SYGVNS. The ends were cut back, 3 bases at V and 7 bases at J, with 13 bases in the middle. CDR3 in amino acids: CASSETRGANTIYF. In DNA, the CDR3 is TGTGCCAGCAGTGAGACGAGAGGCGCGAACACCATATATTTT.

The rearrangement links TRBV27 to TRBJ2-5; TRBD2 matches 9 bases. The CDR3 covers 14 residues. Trimming took 5 bases from V and 5 from J; bases not matched to a gene: 6. In germline, CDR1 is MNHEY, CDR2 SMNVEV (reference sequence). The CDR3 region has the DNA TGTGCCAGCAGTGGACTAGCGATAGGTGAGACCCAGTACTTC. It is translated as CASSGLAIGETQYF.

This clone appeared once. The chain carries TRBV4-3 and TRBJ2-3, with 12 bases identical to TRBD2. V was clipped by 4 bases and J by 0 bases; unmatched bases: 11. This CDR3 is built from 19 residues. Germline V gene data show CDR1 as LGHNA and CDR2 as YSLEER. The CDR3, as DNA: TGCGCCAGCAGCCCCCGAAAGCTAGCGGGGGGGCCTAGCACAGATACGCAGTATTTT. It yields the protein CASSPRKLAGGPSTDTQYF.

The rearrangement uses TRBV7-3 and TRBJ1-1; no clear D gene. The ends were cut back, 4 bases at V and 1 base at J, with 7 bases in the middle. The V gene's germline CDR1 is SGHTA and CDR2 FQGTGA. The length of the CDR3 is 13 residues. The CDR3 is CASSSGTNTEAFF. The CDR3 DNA is TGTGCCAGCAGCTCAGGCACGAACACTGAAGCTTTCTTT.

The V call is TRBV1, the J call TRBJ2-7; the table gives TRBD2 as D, unverified against the DNA. TRBV1 represents a pseudogene. This CDR3 comprises 15 residues. CDR3 bases: TGCACCAGCAGCCATCGCCCGGGACTACCTACCGAGCAGTACTTC. Residues: CTSSHRPGLPTEQYF.

This chain links TRBV14 with TRBJ1-1; 8 nucleotides line up with TRBD1. CDR1 is SGHDN, CDR2 FVKESK, per germline. After removal of 4 bases from V and 10 bases from J, the junction contained 17 bases not matched to a gene. CDR3 length equals 16 residues. The CDR3 coding sequence is TGTGCCAGCAGCCCTCGGACAGGACAGGGTCTGAGGGGAGCTTTCTTT. This encodes CASSPRTGQGLRGAFF.

DNA of the CDR3: TGTGCCATCCTGGGACAGGGGAGGATGGAGACCCAGTACTTC. Amino acids: CAILGQGRMETQYF. The rearrangement uses TRBV21-1 and TRBJ2-5; the table gives TRBD1 as D, unverified against the DNA. TRBV21-1 is deemed a pseudogene. The CDR3 consists of 14 residues.